In this sample, the clone carrying this T cell receptor (beta chain) turned up a few times. Its antigen remains unidentified. In TCRdb, the 5' RACE reads were re-called with MiXCR into one record per CDR3 protein. The top ten clones hold roughly an eighth of a sample with approximately 550,000 distinct CDR3 sequences, over 15% of them seen once. The sample is drawn from a study of T cells after yellow fever vaccination. Study-wide context: Low-cell-number fractions were prepared with SMART-Seq v4 Ultra Low Input. Study-level findings and limits: Subsequent to the booster, the majority of primary-vaccination clones reappeared (96% CD4, 70% to 90% CD8). A small share of clonotypes appeared in both CD4 and CD8 compartments. Weaker overall, the secondary response nonetheless peaked faster (day 5 versus 15).

The source material was PBMCs, sampled 15 days after the yellow fever booster vaccination. The sequence was obtained from a man between 25 and 39 years old who received the YFV17D yellow fever vaccine.

CDR3 in amino acids: CASSSDRDLETQYF. In nucleotides, the CDR3 is TGTGCCAGCAGCTCGGACAGGGATTTGGAGACCCAGTACTTC. The chain has TRBV12-3 or TRBV12-4 and TRBJ2-5; 8 nucleotides line up with TRBD1. With V trimmed by 6 bases and J by 5 bases, 8 bases remained unmatched. The CDR3 spans 14 residues.